The sequence of this T cell receptor beta chain was determined in a study of T cells in Graves' hyperthyroidism and ophthalmopathy. Whole-study results and caveats: A model of 13 V-J features distinguished ophthalmopathy from stable hyperthyroidism. The model identified upcoming ophthalmopathy a median around 6 months ahead of onset. Within blood appeared most thyroid clonotypes that had expanded above 0.001.

This clonotype has a count of ten or more. The antigen remains undetermined. CDR1 and CDR2 from the germline V gene are MDHEN and SYDVKM. V was pared by 6 bases and J by 0 bases, with 3 bases between. The CDR3 has 11 residues. The study excluded patients with uncontrolled infection, other autoimmune disease, pregnancy or lactation. RNA transcripts served as the template for amplifying TCR beta CDR3 regions. The TCR CDR3 first-round RT-PCR relied on the HTBI primer set. TCRdb re-analysed the multiplex PCR reads in MiXCR, keeping a single row per CDR3 protein. The sample lists about 610,000 distinct CDR3 sequences; 46% were seen once.

The sequence derives from a woman aged 18-35 years with Graves' hyperthyroidism. Sequenced sample: peripheral blood or thyroid tissue (not recorded which). The chain uses TRBV28 and TRBJ2-7; D call uncertain. The CDR3 DNA reads TGTGCCAGCAGGAGCTCCTACGAGCAGTACTTC. This gives the protein CASRSSYEQYF.